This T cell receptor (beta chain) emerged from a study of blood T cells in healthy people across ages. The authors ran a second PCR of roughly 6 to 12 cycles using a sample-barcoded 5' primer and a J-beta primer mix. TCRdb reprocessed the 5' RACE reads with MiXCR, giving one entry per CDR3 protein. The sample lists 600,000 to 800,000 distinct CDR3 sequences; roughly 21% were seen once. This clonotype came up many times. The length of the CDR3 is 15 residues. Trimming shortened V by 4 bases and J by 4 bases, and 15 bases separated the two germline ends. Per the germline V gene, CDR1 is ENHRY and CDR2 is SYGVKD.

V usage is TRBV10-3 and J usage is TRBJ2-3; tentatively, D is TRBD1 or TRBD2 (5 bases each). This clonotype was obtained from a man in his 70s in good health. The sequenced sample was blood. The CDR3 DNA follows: TGTGCCATCAGTGTAGGGACCGTCGGACCAGATACGCAGTATTTT. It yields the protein CAISVGTVGPDTQYF.